This TCR beta chain was captured in a study of blood T cell repertoires in COVID-19. The overall study: Samples representing acute and convalescent COVID-19 were sourced from the United States, Italy and Spain.

The method was immunoSEQ multiplex PCR; TCRdb's version includes in-frame clones alone and lacks a portion of them. The sample includes tens of thousands of clones, approximately 85% of them seen just once. Trimming took 6 bases from V and 1 from J, leaving 10 bases between them. CDR3 length: 13 amino acids. This chain links TRBV12-3 or TRBV12-4 with TRBJ2-7; a weak D match, TRBD1 (5 bases). The sequencing input was peripheral blood. The sequence came from a man aged 45-65 years with active COVID-19. The CDR3 sequence: CASRFKGSYEQYF. DNA for the CDR3: TGTGCCAGCAGGTTTAAGGGGTCCTACGAGCAGTACTTC.